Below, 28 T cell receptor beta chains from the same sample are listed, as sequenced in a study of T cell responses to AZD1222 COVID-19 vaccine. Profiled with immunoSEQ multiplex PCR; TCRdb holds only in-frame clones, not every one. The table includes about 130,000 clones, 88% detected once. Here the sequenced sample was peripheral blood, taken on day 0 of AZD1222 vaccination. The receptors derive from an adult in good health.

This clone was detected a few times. The CDR3 sequence is CASSSIQWDTTDTQYF. DNA for the CDR3: TGTGCCAGCAGCTCCATTCAGTGGGACACCACAGATACGCAGTATTTT. This rearrangement joins TRBV5-6 to TRBJ2-3, with TRBD1 as a possible D gene (6 bases). The V gene's germline CDR1 is SGHDT and CDR2 YYEEEE. V was shortened by 3 bases and J by 2 bases, with 16 bases between the two germline ends. CDR3 length: 16 amino acids. The full variable domain, rest sourced from reference TRBV5-6 and TRBJ2-3, is DAGVTQSPTHLIKTRGQQVTLRCSPKSGHDTVSWYQQALGQGPQFIFQYYEEEERQRGNFPDRFSGHQFPNYSSELNVNALLLGDSALYLCASSSIQWDTTDTQYFGPGTRLTVL.

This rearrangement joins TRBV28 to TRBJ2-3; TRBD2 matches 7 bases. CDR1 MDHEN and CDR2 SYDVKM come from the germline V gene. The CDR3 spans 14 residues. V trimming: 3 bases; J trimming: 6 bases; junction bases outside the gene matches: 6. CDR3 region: CASSFLSGTDTQYF. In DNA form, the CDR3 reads TGTGCCAGCAGTTTTTTGAGCGGGACGGATACGCAGTATTTT.

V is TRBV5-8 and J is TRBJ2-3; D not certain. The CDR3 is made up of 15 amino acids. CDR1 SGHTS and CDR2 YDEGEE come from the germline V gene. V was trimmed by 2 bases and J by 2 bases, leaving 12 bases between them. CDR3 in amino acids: CASSLRLASTDTQYF. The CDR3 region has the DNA TGTGCCAGCAGCTTACGTCTGGCTTCCACAGATACGCAGTATTTT. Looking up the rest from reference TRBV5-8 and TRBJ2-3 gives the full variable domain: EAGVTQSPTHLIKTRGQQATLRCSPISGHTSVYWYQQALGLGLQFLLWYDEGEERNRGNFPPRFSGRQFPNYSSELNVNALELEDSALYLCASSLRLASTDTQYFGPGTRLTVL.

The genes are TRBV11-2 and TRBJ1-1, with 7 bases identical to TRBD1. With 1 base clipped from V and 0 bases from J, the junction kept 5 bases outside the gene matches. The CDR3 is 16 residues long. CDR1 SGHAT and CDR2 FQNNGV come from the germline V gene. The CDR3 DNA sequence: TGTGCCAGCAGCTTAGGCACAGGGGTGATGAACACTGAAGCTTTCTTT. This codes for CASSLGTGVMNTEAFF.

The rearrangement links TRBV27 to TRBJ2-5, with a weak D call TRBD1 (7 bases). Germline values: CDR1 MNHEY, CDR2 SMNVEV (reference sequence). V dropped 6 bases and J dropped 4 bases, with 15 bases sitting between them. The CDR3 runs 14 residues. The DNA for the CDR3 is TGTGCCAGCAGCACCAGACAGGGAGGAGAGACCCAGTACTTC. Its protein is CASSTRQGGETQYF.

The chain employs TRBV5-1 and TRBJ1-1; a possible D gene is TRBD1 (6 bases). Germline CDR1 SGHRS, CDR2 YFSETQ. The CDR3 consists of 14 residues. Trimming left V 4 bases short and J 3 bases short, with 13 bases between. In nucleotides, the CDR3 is TGCGCCAGCAGCGCGGACAGTGAGGACACTGAAGCTTTCTTT. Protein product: CASSADSEDTEAFF.

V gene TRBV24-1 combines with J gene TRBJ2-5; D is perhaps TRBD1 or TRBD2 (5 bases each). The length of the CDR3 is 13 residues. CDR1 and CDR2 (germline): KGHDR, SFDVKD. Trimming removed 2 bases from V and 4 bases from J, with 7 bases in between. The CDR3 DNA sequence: TGTGCCACCAGTGATTGGGACGGAGAGACCCAGTACTTC. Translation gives CATSDWDGETQYF.

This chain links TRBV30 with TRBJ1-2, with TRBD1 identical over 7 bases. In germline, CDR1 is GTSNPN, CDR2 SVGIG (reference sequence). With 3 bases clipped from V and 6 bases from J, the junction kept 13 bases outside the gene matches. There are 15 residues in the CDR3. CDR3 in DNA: TGTGCCTGGAGCCTTAGACAGGGTATGGTAGATGGCTACACCTTC. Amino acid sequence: CAWSLRQGMVDGYTF.

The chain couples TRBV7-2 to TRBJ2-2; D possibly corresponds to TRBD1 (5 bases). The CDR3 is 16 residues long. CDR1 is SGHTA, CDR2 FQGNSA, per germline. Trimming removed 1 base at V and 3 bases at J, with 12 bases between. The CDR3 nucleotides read TGTGCCAGCAGCTTAGTGTTTACCAGGGACACCGGGGAGCTGTTTTTT. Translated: CASSLVFTRDTGELFF.

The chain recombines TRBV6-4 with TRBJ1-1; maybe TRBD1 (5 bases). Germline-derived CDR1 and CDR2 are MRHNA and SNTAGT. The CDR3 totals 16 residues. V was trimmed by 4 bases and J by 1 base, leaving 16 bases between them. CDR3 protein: CASSVSPGGKNTEAFF. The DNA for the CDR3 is TGTGCCAGCAGTGTCTCCCCGGGGGGGAAGAACACTGAAGCTTTCTTT.

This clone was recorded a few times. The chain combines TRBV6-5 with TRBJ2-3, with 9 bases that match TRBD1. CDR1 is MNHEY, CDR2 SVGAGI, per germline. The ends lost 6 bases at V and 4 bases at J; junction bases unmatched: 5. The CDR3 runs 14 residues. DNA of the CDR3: TGTGCCAGCAGACTTAGACAGGGGGCAGATACGCAGTATTTT. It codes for CASRLRQGADTQYF.

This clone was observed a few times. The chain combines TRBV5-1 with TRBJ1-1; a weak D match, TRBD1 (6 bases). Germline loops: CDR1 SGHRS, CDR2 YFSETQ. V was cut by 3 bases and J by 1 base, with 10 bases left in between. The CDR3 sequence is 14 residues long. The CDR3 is CASSYLTGNTEAFF. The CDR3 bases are TGCGCCAGCAGCTACCTGACAGGGAACACTGAAGCTTTCTTT.

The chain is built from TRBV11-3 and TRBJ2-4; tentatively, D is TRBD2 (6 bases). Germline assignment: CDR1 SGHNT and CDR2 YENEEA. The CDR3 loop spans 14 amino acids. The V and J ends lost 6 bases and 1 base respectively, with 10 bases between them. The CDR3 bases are TGTGCCAGCAGTCCTGGAGGGGCCAAAAACATTCAGTACTTC. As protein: CASSPGGAKNIQYF.

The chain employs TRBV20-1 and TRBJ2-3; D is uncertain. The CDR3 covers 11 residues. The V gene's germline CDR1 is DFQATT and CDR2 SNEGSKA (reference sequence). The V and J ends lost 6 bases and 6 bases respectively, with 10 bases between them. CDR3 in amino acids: CSAKARDTQYF. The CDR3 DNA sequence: TGCAGTGCGAAAGCGAGGGATACGCAGTATTTT.

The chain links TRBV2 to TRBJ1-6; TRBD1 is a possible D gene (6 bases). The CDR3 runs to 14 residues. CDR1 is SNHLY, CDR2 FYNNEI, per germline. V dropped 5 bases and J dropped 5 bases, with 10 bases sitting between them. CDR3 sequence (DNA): TGTGCCAGCAGTCGCACAGGGAATAATTCACCCCTCCACTTT. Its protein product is CASSRTGNNSPLHF.

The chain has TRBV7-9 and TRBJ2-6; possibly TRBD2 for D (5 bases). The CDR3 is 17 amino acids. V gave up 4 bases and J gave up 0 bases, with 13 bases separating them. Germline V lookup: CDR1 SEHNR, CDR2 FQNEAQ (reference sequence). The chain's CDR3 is CASSSSGLVSGANVLTF. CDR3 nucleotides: TGTGCCAGCAGCTCTTCCGGACTCGTCTCTGGGGCCAACGTCCTGACTTTC. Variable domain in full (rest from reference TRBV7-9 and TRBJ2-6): DTGVSQNPRHKITKRGQNVTFRCDPISEHNRLYWYRQTLGQGPEFLTYFQNEAQLEKSRLLSDRFSAERPKGSFSTLEIQRTEQGDSAMYLCASSSSGLVSGANVLTFGAGSRLTVL.

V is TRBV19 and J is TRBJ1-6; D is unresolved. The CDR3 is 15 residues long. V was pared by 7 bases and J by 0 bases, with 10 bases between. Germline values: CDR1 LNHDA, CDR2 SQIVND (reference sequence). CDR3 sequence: CASNRDYSYNSPLHF. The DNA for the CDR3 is TGTGCCAGTAATAGGGATTACTCCTATAATTCACCCCTCCACTTT.

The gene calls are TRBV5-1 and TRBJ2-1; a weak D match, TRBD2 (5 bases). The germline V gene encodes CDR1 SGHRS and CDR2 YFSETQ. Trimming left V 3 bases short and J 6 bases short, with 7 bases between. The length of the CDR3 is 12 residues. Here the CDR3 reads CASSYGVNEQFF. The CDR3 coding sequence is TGCGCCAGCAGCTACGGGGTCAATGAGCAGTTCTTC. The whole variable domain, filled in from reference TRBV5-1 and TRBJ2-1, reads KAGVTQTPRYLIKTRGQQVTLSCSPISGHRSVSWYQQTPGQGLQFLFEYFSETQRNKGNFPGRFSGRQFSNSRSEMNVSTLELGDSALYLCASSYGVNEQFFGPGTRLTVL.

As DNA, the CDR3 is TGCGCCAGCAGCCAAGATAGGGGTTTCCTATCCTACGAGCAGTACTTC. It codes for CASSQDRGFLSYEQYF. The chain joins TRBV4-1 to TRBJ2-7; D may be TRBD1 (5 bases). Germline lookup yields CDR1 MGHRA and CDR2 YSYEKL. The CDR3 totals 16 residues. Trimming left V 0 bases short and J 1 base short, with 13 bases between.

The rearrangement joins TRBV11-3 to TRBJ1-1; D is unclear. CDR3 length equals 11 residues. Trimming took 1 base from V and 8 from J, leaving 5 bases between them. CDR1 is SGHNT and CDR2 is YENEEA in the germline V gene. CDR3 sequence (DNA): TGTGCCAGCAGCTTAGGGTCCGAAGCTTTCTTT. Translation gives CASSLGSEAFF. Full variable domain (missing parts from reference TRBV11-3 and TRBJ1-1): EAGVVQSPRYKIIEKKQPVAFWCNPISGHNTLYWYLQNLGQGPELLIRYENEEAVDDSQLPKDRFSAERLKGVDSTLKIQPAELGDSAVYLCASSLGSEAFFGQGTRLTVV.

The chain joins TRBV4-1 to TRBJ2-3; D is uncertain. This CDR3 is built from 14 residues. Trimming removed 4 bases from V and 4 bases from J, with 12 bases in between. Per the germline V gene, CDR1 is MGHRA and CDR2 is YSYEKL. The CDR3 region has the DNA TGCGCCAGCAGCCCCCAACCCCTGGCAGATACGCAGTATTTT. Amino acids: CASSPQPLADTQYF.

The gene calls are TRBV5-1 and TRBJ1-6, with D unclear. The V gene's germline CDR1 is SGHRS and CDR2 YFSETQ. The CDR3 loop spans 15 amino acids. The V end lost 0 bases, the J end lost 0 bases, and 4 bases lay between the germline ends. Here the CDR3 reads CASSLDTSYNSPLHF. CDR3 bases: TGCGCCAGCAGCTTGGATACCTCCTATAATTCACCCCTCCACTTT.

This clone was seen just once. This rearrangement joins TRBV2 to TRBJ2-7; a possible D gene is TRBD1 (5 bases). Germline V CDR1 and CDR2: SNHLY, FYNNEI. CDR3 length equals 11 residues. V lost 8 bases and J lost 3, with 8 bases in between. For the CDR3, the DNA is TGTGCCAGCGGGGCAGACTACGAGCAGTACTTC. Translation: CASGADYEQYF. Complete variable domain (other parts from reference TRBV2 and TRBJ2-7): EPEVTQTPSHQVTQMGQEVILRCVPISNHLYFYWYRQILGQKVEFLVSFYNNEISEKSEIFDDQFSVERPDGSNFTLKIRSTKLEDSAMYFCASGADYEQYFGPGTRLTVT.

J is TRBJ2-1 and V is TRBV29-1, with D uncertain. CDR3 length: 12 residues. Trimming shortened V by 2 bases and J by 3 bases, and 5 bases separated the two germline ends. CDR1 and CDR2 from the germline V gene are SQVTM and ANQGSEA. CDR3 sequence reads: CSVERFYNEQFF. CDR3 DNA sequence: TGCAGCGTTGAAAGGTTCTACAATGAGCAGTTCTTC.

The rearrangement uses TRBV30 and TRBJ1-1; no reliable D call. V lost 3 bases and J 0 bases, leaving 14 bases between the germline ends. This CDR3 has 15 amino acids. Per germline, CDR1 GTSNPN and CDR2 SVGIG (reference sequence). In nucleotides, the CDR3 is TGTGCCTGGAGCGACCCCCCAGACATGAACACTGAAGCTTTCTTT. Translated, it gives CAWSDPPDMNTEAFF.

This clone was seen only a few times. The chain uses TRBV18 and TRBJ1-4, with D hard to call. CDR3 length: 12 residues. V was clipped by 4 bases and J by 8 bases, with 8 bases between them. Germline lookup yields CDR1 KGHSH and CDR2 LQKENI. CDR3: CASSLPGEKLFF. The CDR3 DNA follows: TGTGCCAGCTCACTCCCTGGGGAAAAACTGTTTTTT. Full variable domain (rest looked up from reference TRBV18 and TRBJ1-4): NAGVMQNPRHLVRRRGQEARLRCSPMKGHSHVYWYRQLPEEGLKFMVYLQKENIIDESGMPKERFSAEFPKEGPSILRIQQVVRGDSAAYFCASSLPGEKLFFGSGTQLSVL.

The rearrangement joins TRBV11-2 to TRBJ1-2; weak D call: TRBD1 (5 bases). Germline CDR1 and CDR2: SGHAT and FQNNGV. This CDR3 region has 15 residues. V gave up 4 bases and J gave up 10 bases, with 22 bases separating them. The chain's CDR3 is CASSSPPTGGGDYTF. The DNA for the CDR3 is TGTGCCAGCAGCTCCCCTCCAACAGGTGGGGGGGACTACACCTTC.

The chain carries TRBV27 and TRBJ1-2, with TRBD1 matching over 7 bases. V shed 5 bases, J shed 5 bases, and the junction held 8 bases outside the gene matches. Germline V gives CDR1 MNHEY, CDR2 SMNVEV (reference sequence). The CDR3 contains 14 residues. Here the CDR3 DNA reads TGTGCCAGCAGTCCACCGGACAGGCCGTATGGCTACACCTTC. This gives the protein CASSPPDRPYGYTF.